This is a list of T cell receptor beta chains from one sample in a study of PD-L1 blockade in urothelial cancer. Produced via immunoSEQ multiplex PCR; TCRdb's table is partial and in-frame only. The repertoire holds around 130,000 clones, with approximately 84% as singletons. Sequenced here: PBMCs, sampled around atezolizumab (anti-PD-L1) treatment. The origin of the receptors is a man over 45 with urothelial cancer. Each CDR3 is given without its conserved first and last residue.

v_call	j_call	cdr3_aa
TRBV7-8	TRBJ1-1	ASSDTRWAVAF
TRBV6-5	TRBJ2-2	ASRYHKQGLAGELF
TRBV7-9	TRBJ2-1	ASSFSGRAPNEQF
TRBV7-7	TRBJ2-5	ASSLGRETQY
TRBV5-8	TRBJ1-1	ASSLRTTMDTEAF
TRBV2	TRBJ2-7	ASSEAGQGEKQY
TRBV4-2	TRBJ2-5	ASSPAGVNSETQY
TRBV30	TRBJ1-1	AWSVFRNTEAF
TRBV6-1	TRBJ2-7	ASRAGRGEQY
TRBV30	TRBJ1-6	AWNLGSGGNSPLH
TRBV5-1	TRBJ2-3	ASSYSYDSLFDTQY